The clone carrying this T cell receptor (beta chain) was observed a few times. TCRdb processed the PCR reads anew with MiXCR; each CDR3 protein has one entry. The sample holds under 600,000 distinct CDR3 sequences, over 20% seen once. These data originate in a study of molecular identifiers for immune sequencing clone quantification. CDR3 length equals 15 residues. The trim removed 1 base at V and 4 bases at J, leaving 3 bases unmatched. Per germline, CDR1 SQVTM and CDR2 ANQGSEA. This chain joins TRBV29-1 and TRBJ2-2, with 10 positions matching TRBD1. This receptor was identified in a human donor in good health. Some libraries in this study had Jurkat cell RNA spiked in. Sequences were obtained from naive CD8+ T cells from blood, with Jurkat cell RNA spiked in. The sample's subset: FACS-sorted CD8+CD4-CCR7+CD45RA+ naive T cells. Here the CDR3 DNA reads TGCAGCGTTGAAGGCGGGACAGGGGTCACCGGGGAGCTGTTTTTT. Its translation: CSVEGGTGVTGELFF.